A single T cell receptor beta chain is shown here with its context. Using a J-beta primer mix together with a sample-barcoded 5' primer, a second PCR was run for roughly 7 to 11 cycles. Each cDNA molecule was tagged by a template-switch adaptor that had 12 random nucleotides. TCRdb ran MiXCR on the 5' RACE reads and lists one entry per CDR3 protein. The repertoire holds more than 1 million distinct CDR3 sequences, with 45% as singletons. This entry comes from a study of blood T cells in healthy people across ages. The CDR3 is 15 amino acids. Between the trimmed V and J ends, which lost 5 bases and 3 bases, there was a span of 14 bases. CDR1 is MNHEY and CDR2 is SVGEGT in the germline V gene.

The sequenced sample was blood. V and J are TRBV6-2 or TRBV6-3 and TRBJ2-4, with a weak D call TRBD2 (5 bases). The TCR comes from a woman aged 55-70 years in good health. CDR3 in amino acids: CASSTQDSVKNIQYF. The CDR3 nucleotides read TGTGCCAGCAGTACCCAGGACTCGGTCAAAAACATTCAGTACTTC.